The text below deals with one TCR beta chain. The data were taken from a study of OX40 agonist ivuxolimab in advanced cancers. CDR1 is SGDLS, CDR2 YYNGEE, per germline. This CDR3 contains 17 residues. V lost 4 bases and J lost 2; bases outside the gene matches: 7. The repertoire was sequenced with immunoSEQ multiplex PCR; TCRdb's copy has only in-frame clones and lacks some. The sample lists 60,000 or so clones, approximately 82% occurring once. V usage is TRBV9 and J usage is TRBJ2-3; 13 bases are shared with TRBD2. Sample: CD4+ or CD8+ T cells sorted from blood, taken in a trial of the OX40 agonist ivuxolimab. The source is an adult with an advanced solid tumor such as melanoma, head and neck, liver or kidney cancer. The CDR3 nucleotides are TGTGCCAGCAGCCCCGGGACTAGCGGGGAAGACACAGATACGCAGTATTTT. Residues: CASSPGTSGEDTDTQYF.